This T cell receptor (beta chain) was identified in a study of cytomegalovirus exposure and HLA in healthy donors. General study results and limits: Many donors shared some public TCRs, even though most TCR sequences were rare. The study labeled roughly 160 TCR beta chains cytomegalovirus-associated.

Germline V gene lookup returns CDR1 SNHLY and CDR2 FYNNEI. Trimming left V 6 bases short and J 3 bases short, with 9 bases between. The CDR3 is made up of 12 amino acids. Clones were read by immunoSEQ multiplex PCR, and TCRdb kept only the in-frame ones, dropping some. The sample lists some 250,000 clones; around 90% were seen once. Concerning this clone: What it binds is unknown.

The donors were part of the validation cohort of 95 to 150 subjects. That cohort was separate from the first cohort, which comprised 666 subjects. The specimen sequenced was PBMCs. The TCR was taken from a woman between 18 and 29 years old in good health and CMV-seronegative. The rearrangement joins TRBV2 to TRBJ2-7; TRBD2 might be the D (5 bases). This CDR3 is CASRAGDYEQYF. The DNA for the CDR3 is TGTGCCAGCAGAGCCGGGGACTACGAGCAGTACTTC.